This is a list of T cell receptor beta chains from one sample in a study of blood T cell repertoires in COVID-19. Profiling relied on immunoSEQ multiplex PCR, and the TCRdb table lists in-frame clones only, not all of them. The sample carries 200,000 to 250,000 clones, around 87% recorded once. Input material: peripheral blood. The receptors were gathered from a woman in her seventies with active or convalescent COVID-19. Both conserved end residues are trimmed from each CDR3. Fields, in order: V gene, clone size, CDR3 protein. The listing skips clone size in some rows; elsewhere it reads once, few, many or a size class.

v_gene: TRBV5-1
abundance: NA
CDR3aa: ASSLGFNRVSEETQY

v_gene: TRBV6-5
abundance: NA
CDR3aa: ASYRLGYT

v_gene: TRBV14
abundance: NA
CDR3aa: ASSQKTGWGGYT

v_gene: TRBV6-2/TRBV6-3
abundance: NA
CDR3aa: ASSSLGQGKVEAF

v_gene: TRBV18
abundance: NA
CDR3aa: ASSPFEGRKNTEAF

v_gene: TRBV12-3/TRBV12-4
abundance: NA
CDR3aa: ASSLFRGAEAF

v_gene: TRBV18
abundance: NA
CDR3aa: ASSPPAGANEKLF

v_gene: TRBV2
abundance: once
CDR3aa: ASSVYGGPSTDTQY

v_gene: TRBV10-1
abundance: NA
CDR3aa: ASSAPGAQEVDTQY

v_gene: TRBV5-1
abundance: NA
CDR3aa: ASSLPRPQGNEQF

v_gene: TRBV7-8
abundance: few
CDR3aa: ASTPRAGEYTGELF

v_gene: TRBV10-2
abundance: once
CDR3aa: ASSQIQGSGELF

v_gene: TRBV24-1
abundance: NA
CDR3aa: ATSESDRDYGYT

v_gene: TRBV15
abundance: NA
CDR3aa: ATSRDGRGNTEAF

v_gene: TRBV27
abundance: NA
CDR3aa: ASSDTGLGGYT

v_gene: TRBV7-9
abundance: NA
CDR3aa: ASSLWDRGNYGYT

v_gene: TRBV9
abundance: NA
CDR3aa: ASSVGAGGMSGTQY